The 11 T cell receptor beta chains listed next were all sequenced from one sample in a study of tumor and adjacent non-tumor tissue in lung cancer. The template was RNA from unsorted bulk tissue. TCRbeta libraries were built with three rounds of nested PCR, modified from ARM-PCR. A single record per CDR3 protein comes from TCRdb applying MiXCR to the multiplex PCR reads. The profile shows more than 90,000 distinct CDR3 sequences, about 70% of them singletons. What was sequenced was lung tumor tissue. All receptors derive from a man aged 60 to 75 with non-small cell lung cancer.

Written as DNA, the CDR3 is TGTGCCAGCAGCTTAGTCGGCGGCCCGGGGAGCTACGAGCAGTACTTC. It codes for CASSLVGGPGSYEQYF. The chain combines TRBV11-2 with TRBJ2-7, with D maybe TRBD2 (5 bases). Germline V gene data show CDR1 as SGHAT and CDR2 as FQNNGV. V was shortened by 1 base and J by 3 bases, with 16 bases between the two germline ends. The CDR3 extends over 16 amino acids.

This clonotype occurred a few times. A read error may be the cause here, since a much bigger clone is one base away. This rearrangement joins TRBV12-5 to TRBJ2-1; TRBD1 matches at 7 bases. Germline assignment: CDR1 LGHNT and CDR2 FRNRAP. This CDR3 has 14 amino acids. J lost 3 bases, V lost 7 bases, and 6 bases had no gene match. CDR3 loop: CASVPDRIYNEQFF. CDR3 DNA sequence: TGTGCTAGTGTCCCGGACAGGATCTACAATGAGCAGTTCTTC.

This clonotype has only a few counts. Since a much larger clone is just one base distant, this may be a read error. The chain recombines TRBV5-5 with TRBJ2-2, with a possible D match to TRBD1 (6 bases). CDR1 and CDR2 from the germline V gene are SGHKS and YYEKEE (reference sequence). The V and J ends lost 4 bases and 4 bases respectively, with 14 bases between them. This CDR3 has 15 residues. CDR3 nucleotide sequence: TGTGCCAGCAGCACCGGGACAACTAGCACCGGGGAGCTGTTTTTT. Its protein is CASSTGTTSTGELFF. The full variable domain, with the rest looked up from reference TRBV5-5 and TRBJ2-2, is DAGVTQSPTHLIKTRGQQVTLRCSPISGHKSVSWYQQVLGQGPQFIFQYYEKEERGRGNFPDRFSARQFPNYSSELNVNALLLGDSALYLCASSTGTTSTGELFFGEGSRLTVL.

On this clonotype itself: An end of the junction does not agree with germline; a read error may underlie this. The chain joins TRBV11-1 to TRBJ1-2; D is undetermined. CDR3 length equals 14 residues. Germline CDR1 SGHAT, CDR2 FQDESV (reference sequence). CDR3 region: CASNLAGSKYGYTF. The CDR3 DNA reads TGTGCCAGCAACTTAGCCGGCAGTAAGTATGGCTACACCTTC.

About this clonotype: This may be a read error: a much more frequent sequence differs by one nucleotide. The rearrangement uses TRBV12-3 or TRBV12-4 and TRBJ2-1, with TRBD2 as a possible D gene (5 bases). The germline V and J ends were trimmed by 4 bases and 15 bases, with 16 bases remaining between them. The CDR3 loop spans 12 amino acids. Here the CDR3 reads CASSSPPTMRFF. The CDR3 DNA reads TGTGCCAGCAGTTCCCCCCCGACTATGCGGTTCTTC.

Note on this clonotype: A much larger clonotype is one base distant, so this may be a read error. The chain combines TRBV12-3 or TRBV12-4 with TRBJ2-5; the D is unclear. V was shortened by 1 base and J by 1 base, with 16 bases between the two germline ends. CDR3 length: 17 residues. The CDR3 sequence: CASSLGFISFAQETQYF. The CDR3, as DNA: TGTGCCAGCAGTTTAGGGTTTATCAGCTTTGCCCAAGAGACCCAGTACTTC.

On this clonotype: This may come from a read error, since a much larger clone is one base off. The rearrangement links TRBV13 to TRBJ2-1; no clear D. The CDR3 is made up of 11 amino acids. CDR1 is PRHDT, CDR2 FYEKMQ, per germline (reference sequence). The DNA of the CDR3 is TGTGCCAGCAGCCCATACAATGAGCAGTCCTTC. This gives the protein CASSPYNEQSF.

With respect to this clonotype: No conserved phenylalanine or tryptophan ends this CDR3, so it is likely a read error. The chain is built from TRBV12-3 or TRBV12-4 and TRBJ2-6; possibly TRBD1 or TRBD2 for D (5 bases each). The CDR3 extends over 19 amino acids. The V gene lost 9 bases and the J gene lost 2 bases, with 26 bases spanning the gap. CDR3 coding DNA: TGTGCCAGTAGCCCACTCTGGGACGGCCGAGGGACTGGGGCCAACGTCCTGACTTCC. Its translation is CASSPLWDGRGTGANVLTS.

Notes on this clonotype: The junction and the germline gene differ at one end; a read error may be behind it. This chain uses TRBV12-3 or TRBV12-4 with TRBJ2-2; TRBD2 matches 7 bases. The CDR3 is 15 amino acids. The CDR3 coding sequence is TGTGCTAGCCTAAAAGAGGCGGGAGTACCCGGGGAGCTGTTATTT. Its protein product is CASLKEAGVPGELLF.

This clonotype was seen only once. A read error may produce the germline difference seen at one junction end. The V and J genes are TRBV5-4 and TRBJ2-1; tentatively, D is TRBD2 (6 bases). This CDR3 is built from 14 residues. CDR1 and CDR2 (germline): SGHNT, YYREEE (reference sequence). For the CDR3, the DNA is TGTGCCGGCAGCTTGGCGCTAGCGAACAATGAGCGGTTCTTC. As protein: CAGSLALANNERFF.

This clonotype appeared a few times. The genes are TRBV5-1 and TRBJ2-3, with unresolved D. The CDR3 runs 13 residues. V was trimmed by 1 base and J by 4 bases, leaving 7 bases between them. Germline V gene data show CDR1 as SGHRS and CDR2 as YFSETQ. CDR3 loop: CASSLTVSDTQYF. CDR3 nucleotide sequence: TGCGCCAGCAGCTTGACGGTCTCAGATACGCAGTATTTT.